This entry describes one T cell receptor beta chain. This sample was included in a study of shared T cell receptors in the human thymus. Assay: immunoSEQ multiplex PCR; the TCRdb copy retains only in-frame clones and omits some. Among 500,000 to 750,000 clones, 85% to 90% were seen once, and the ten largest hold around 0.0099%. There are 15 residues in the CDR3. The V and J ends lost 0 bases and 4 bases, in that order; junction bases with no gene match: 3. Germline values: CDR1 SGHTA, CDR2 FQGNSA. Another study also made use of these data, one on human thymus T cells. That study reports: Each of the donors was a healthy Finnish infant who was undergoing open corrective cardiac surgery for congenital heart defects. Corrective heart surgery yielded the resections from which the thymus tissue came. Thymic and blood repertoires appeared to display a bias in their usage of V and J genes. Thymic TCR repertoires of unrelated people reportedly overlapped highly.

The origin of this receptor is a boy younger than two with a congenital heart defect. The rearrangement joins TRBV7-2 to TRBJ1-2, with 9 nucleotides matching TRBD1. The sequencing input was thymocytes. CDR3: CASSLARDRAYGYTF. The CDR3 DNA reads as TGTGCCAGCAGCTTAGCCCGGGACAGGGCCTATGGCTACACCTTC.